The text below deals with one TCR beta chain. Its antigen remains unknown. This entry comes from a study of cytomegalovirus exposure and HLA in healthy donors. As for the study in general: Just over 80% of some 390 genotyped donors fell in the Caucasian-associated ancestry cluster. Findings of the study overall: In a later analysis, about 17,000 TCR beta sequences were associated with HLA alleles at 0.05 false discovery rate.

The PCR had 60 Vbeta and 13 Jbeta primers. As processed by the authors: Unique TCR beta chains totaled some 80 million in a later count, with roughly 10 million of them shared. TCRdb keeps only in-frame clones here, not all; method: immunoSEQ multiplex PCR. V, J and clone size are those of that table, while D and trimming were read from the DNA. This sample carries under 110,000 clones, roughly four fifths of them seen once, and the ten largest clones take roughly 6.5%. Germline CDR1 and CDR2: SNHLY and FYNNEI. V lost 2 bases and J 4 bases, leaving 11 bases between the germline ends. CDR3 size: 14 residues.

The receptor's source is a woman between 45 and 60 years old in good health and CMV-seropositive. This chain joins TRBV2 and TRBJ1-1, with a tentative D call TRBD1 (5 bases). The sample taken for sequencing was PBMCs. CDR3 DNA sequence: TGTGCCAGCAGTGAACTCAATAGGGGCACTGAAGCTTTCTTT. It translates to CASSELNRGTEAFF.